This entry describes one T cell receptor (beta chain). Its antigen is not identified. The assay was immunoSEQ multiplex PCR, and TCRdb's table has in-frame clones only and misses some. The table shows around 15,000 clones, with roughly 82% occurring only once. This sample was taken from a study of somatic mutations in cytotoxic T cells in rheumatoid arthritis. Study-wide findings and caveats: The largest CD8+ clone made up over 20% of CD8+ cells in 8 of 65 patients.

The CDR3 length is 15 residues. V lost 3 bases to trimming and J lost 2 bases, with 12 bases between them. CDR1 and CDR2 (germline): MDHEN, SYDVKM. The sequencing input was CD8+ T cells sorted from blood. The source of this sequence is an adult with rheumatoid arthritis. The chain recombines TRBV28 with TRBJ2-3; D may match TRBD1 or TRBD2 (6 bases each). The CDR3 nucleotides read TGTGCCAGCAGTTTCCCCGGGGGCGACACAGATACGCAGTATTTT. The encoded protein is CASSFPGGDTDTQYF.